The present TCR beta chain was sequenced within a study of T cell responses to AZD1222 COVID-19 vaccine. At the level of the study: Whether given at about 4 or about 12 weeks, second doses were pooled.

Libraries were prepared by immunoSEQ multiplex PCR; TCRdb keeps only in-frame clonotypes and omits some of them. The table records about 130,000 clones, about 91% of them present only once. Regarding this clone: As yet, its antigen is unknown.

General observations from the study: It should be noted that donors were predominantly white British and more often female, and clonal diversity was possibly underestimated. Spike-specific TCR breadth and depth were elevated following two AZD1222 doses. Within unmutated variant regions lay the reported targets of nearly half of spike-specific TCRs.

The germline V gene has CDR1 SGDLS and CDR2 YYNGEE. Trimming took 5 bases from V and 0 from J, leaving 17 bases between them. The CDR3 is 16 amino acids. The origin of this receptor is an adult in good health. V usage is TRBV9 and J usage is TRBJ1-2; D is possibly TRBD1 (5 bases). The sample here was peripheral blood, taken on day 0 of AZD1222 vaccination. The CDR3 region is CASSLGYGHPNYGYTF. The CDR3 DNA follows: TGTGCCAGCAGTCTAGGATACGGACACCCTAACTATGGCTACACCTTC.